This paragraph covers one T cell receptor (beta chain) sequence. The V end was cut by 3 bases, the J end by 9 bases, with 9 bases between. This CDR3 has 12 residues. Germline CDR1 is SEHNR and CDR2 is FQNEAQ (reference sequence). Only CD45RO-negative cells positively selected for CCR7 counted as naive CD8 cells, so terminally differentiated effector memory CD45RA+ cells were excluded. The sample belongs to a study of shared clonotypes between healthy human individuals. Whole-study context: CD8 memory received one plate per donor, CD8 naive two, CD4 memory three and CD4 naive three.

Measured with immunoSEQ multiplex PCR; TCRdb has only the in-frame clones, and not every one. The repertoire holds fewer than 800,000 clones, around 92% seen once, with approximately 22% in the top ten. Sequenced material: naive CD8+ T cells sorted from blood. The TCR was taken from a man aged 25 to 45 in good health. V usage is TRBV7-9 and J usage is TRBJ2-1; D gene ambiguous. The CDR3 bases are TGTGCCAGCAGCTTTCCGGTGGCTGAGCAGTTCTTC. Protein sequence: CASSFPVAEQFF.